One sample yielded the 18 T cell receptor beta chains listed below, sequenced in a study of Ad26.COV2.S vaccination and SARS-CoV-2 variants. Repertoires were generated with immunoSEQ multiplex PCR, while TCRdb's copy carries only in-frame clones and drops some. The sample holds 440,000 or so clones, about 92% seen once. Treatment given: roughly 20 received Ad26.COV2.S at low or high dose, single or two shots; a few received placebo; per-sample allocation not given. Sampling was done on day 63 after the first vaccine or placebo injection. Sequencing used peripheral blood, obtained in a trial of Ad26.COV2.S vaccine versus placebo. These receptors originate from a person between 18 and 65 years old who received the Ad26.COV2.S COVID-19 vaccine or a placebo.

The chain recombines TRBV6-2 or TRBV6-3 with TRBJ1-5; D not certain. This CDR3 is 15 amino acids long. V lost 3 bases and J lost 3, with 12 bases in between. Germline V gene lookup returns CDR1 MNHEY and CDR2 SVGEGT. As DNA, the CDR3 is TGTGCCAGCAGTTATCGGCAGGCACTCAATCAGCCCCAGCATTTT. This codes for CASSYRQALNQPQHF.

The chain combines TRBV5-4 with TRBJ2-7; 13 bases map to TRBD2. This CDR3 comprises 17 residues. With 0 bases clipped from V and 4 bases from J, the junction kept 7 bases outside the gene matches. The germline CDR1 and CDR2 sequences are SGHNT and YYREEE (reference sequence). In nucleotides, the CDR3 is TGTGCCAGCAGCTTGGGGACTAGCGGGGGCAAAGGATACGAGCAGTACTTC. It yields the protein CASSLGTSGGKGYEQYF.

The CDR3 DNA reads as TGTGCCAGCAGTTTATGGGGGGCAGGGTTCTCTGGGGCCAACGTCCTGACTTTC. This encodes CASSLWGAGFSGANVLTF. The J gene is TRBJ2-6, the V gene TRBV27; D assignment may be TRBD1 or TRBD2 (6 bases each). Germline-derived CDR1 and CDR2 are MNHEY and SMNVEV (reference sequence). The CDR3 runs 18 residues. Trimming shortened V by 1 base and J by 0 bases, and 13 bases separated the two germline ends.

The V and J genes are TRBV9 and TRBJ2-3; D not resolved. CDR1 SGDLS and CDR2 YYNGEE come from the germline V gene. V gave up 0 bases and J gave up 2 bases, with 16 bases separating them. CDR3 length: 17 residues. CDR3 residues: CASSVVRTKTFTDTQYF. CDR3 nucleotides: TGTGCCAGCAGCGTAGTAAGAACCAAAACGTTCACAGATACGCAGTATTTT.

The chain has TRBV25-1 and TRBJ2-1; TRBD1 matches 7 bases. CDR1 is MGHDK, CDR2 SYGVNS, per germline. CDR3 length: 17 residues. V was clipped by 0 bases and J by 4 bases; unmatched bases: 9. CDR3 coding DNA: TGTGCCAGCAGTGAATATGTCAGGGCAGGGGGTTACAATGAGCAGTTCTTC. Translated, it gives CASSEYVRAGGYNEQFF.

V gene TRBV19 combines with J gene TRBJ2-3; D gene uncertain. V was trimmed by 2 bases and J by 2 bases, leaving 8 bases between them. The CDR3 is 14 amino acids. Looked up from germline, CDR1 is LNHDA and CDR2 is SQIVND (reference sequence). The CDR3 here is CASSIRQSTDTQYF. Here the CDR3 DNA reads TGTGCCAGTAGTATACGGCAGTCCACAGATACGCAGTATTTT.

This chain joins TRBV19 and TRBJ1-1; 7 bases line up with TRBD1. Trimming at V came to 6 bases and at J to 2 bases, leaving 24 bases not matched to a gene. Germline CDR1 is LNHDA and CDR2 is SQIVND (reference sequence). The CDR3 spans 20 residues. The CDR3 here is CASRKRSQGGRDSGNTEAFF. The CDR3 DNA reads TGTGCCAGTAGGAAAAGATCCCAGGGCGGGAGGGACAGTGGAAACACTGAAGCTTTCTTT.

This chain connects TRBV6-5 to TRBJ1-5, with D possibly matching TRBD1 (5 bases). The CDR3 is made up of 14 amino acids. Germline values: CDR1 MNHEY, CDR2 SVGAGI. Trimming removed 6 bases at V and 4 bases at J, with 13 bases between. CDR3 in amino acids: CASSLKGENQPQHF. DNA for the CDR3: TGTGCCAGCAGCCTGAAAGGGGAGAATCAGCCCCAGCATTTT.

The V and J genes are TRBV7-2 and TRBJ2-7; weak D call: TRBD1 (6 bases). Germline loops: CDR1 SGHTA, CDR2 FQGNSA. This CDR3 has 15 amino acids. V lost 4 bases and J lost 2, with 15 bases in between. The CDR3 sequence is CASSSLAGTTYEQYF. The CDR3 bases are TGTGCCAGCAGCTCTCTAGCCGGGACAACCTACGAGCAGTACTTC.

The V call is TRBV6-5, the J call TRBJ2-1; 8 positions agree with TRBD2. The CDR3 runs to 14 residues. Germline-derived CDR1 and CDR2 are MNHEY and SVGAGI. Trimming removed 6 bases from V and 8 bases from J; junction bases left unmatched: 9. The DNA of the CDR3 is TGTGCCAGCAGCCGGACTAGCTTAGTCTATGAGCAGTTCTTC. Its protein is CASSRTSLVYEQFF.

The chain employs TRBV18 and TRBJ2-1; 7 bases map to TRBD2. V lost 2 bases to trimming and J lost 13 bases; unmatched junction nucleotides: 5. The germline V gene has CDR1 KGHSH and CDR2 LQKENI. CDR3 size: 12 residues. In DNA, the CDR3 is TGTGCCAGCTCACCAGGGGAGGGGCAACAGTTCTTC. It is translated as CASSPGEGQQFF.

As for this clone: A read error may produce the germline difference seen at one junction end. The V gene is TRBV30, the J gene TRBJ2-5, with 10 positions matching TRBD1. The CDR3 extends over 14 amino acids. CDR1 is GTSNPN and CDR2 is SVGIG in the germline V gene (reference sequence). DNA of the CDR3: TGTGCCTGGGGGGGAGACAGGGGGCAAGAGGCCCAGTACTTC. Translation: CAWGGDRGQEAQYF.

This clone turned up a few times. The CDR3 is CAWSGLATEQFF. DNA of the CDR3: TGTGCCTGGAGTGGACTAGCCACCGAGCAGTTCTTC. This chain connects TRBV30 to TRBJ2-1, with 7 positions matching TRBD2. The V and J ends lost 1 base and 10 bases, in that order; junction bases with no gene match: 4. The CDR3 extends over 12 amino acids. Germline CDR1 reads GTSNPN; CDR2 reads SVGIG (reference sequence).

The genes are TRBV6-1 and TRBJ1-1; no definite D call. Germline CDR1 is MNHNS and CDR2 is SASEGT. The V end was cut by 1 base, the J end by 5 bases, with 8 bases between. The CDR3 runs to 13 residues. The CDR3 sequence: CASSEVGGTEAFF. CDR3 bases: TGTGCCAGCAGTGAAGTTGGAGGAACTGAAGCTTTCTTT.

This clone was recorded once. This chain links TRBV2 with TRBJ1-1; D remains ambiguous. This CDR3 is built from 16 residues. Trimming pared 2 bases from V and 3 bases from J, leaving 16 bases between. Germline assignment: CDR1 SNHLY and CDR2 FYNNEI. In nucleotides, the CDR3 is TGTGCCAGCAGTGAACTACCATTACGGGCGGACACTGAAGCTTTCTTT. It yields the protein CASSELPLRADTEAFF.

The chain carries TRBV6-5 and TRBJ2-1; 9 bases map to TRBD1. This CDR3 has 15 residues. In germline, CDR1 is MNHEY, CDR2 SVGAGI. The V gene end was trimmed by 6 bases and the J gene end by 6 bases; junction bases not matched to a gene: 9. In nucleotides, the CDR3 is TGTGCCAGCAGCCTCACAGGGGGCATCGGCAATGAGCAGTTCTTC. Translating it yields CASSLTGGIGNEQFF.

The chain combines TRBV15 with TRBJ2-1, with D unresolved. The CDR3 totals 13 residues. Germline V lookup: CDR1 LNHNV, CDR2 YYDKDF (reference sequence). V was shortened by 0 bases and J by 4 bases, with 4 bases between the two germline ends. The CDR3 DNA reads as TGTGCCACCAGCAGAGATGCGTACAATGAGCAGTTCTTC. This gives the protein CATSRDAYNEQFF.

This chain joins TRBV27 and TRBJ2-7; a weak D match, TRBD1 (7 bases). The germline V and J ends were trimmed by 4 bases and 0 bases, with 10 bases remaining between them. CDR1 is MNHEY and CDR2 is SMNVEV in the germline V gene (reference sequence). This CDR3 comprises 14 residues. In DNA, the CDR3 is TGTGCCAGCAGTTATCAGGGGGGCTCCTACGAGCAGTACTTC. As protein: CASSYQGGSYEQYF.